These T cell receptor beta chains were read from a single sample in a study of OX40 agonist ivuxolimab in advanced cancers. The method was immunoSEQ multiplex PCR; TCRdb's version includes in-frame clones alone and lacks a portion of them. The data contain 60,000 to 95,000 clones, roughly nine tenths of them singletons. The sequences come from CD4+ or CD8+ T cells sorted from blood, collected in a trial of the OX40 agonist ivuxolimab. Source of these receptors: an adult with an advanced solid tumor such as melanoma, head and neck, liver or kidney cancer. The CDR3 runs from the conserved cysteine through the conserved F or W. The order of the fields is V gene, J gene, CDR3 protein.

>TRBV15|TRBJ2-2
CATSRDLGDRGAVF
>TRBV6-1|TRBJ2-7
CASSEGTGLAGPYEQYF
>TRBV4-2|TRBJ2-7
CASSKGGSSSYEQYF
>TRBV10-3|TRBJ2-1
CAIRTVADGGQSNGQFF
>TRBV21-1|TRBJ2-1
CASSKSGRDEQFF
>TRBV28|TRBJ2-2
CATLGRLNTGELFF
>TRBV10-3|TRBJ1-1
CAIRGTGLNTEAFF
>TRBV28|TRBJ2-1
CASSFARAGGNEQFF
>TRBV6-5|TRBJ2-6
CASSYDSSGANVLTF
>TRBV6-4|TRBJ2-3
CASSETPPGLAGGSDTQYF
>TRBV7-7|TRBJ2-5
CASSLSPGPSQETQYF